The clone carrying this TCR beta chain has a count of ten or more. Its specificity is unknown. This sample is drawn from a study of metastatic and nonmetastatic thyroid tumors. Study-level information: Where malignant and benign thyroid patients were concerned, repertoires were compared across blood and tumor or nodule tissue. Points from the study as a whole: Malignant thyroid tumors reportedly exceeded benign nodules significantly in TCR beta diversity, with the difference appearing in blood and tumor.

In the source study's methods: The authors used CDR3 differences across clinicopathological groups to build a distant-metastasis classifier for papillary thyroid cancer. TCRdb re-called the PCR reads with MiXCR. TCRdb assigned the V and J calls; the authors' analysis was not used. The table shows fewer than 30,000 clones, with about a sixth occurring only once. All patients were untreated before thyroid surgery. Germline V gene data show CDR1 as SGHNT and CDR2 as YYREEE (reference sequence). V was clipped by 0 bases and J by 5 bases; unmatched bases: 5. The CDR3 sequence is 15 residues long. The sample taken for sequencing was blood. The genes are TRBV5-4 and TRBJ2-1, with 7 bases matching TRBD2. The clonotype comes from a female donor with papillary thyroid cancer or a benign thyroid nodule (not recorded which). Some clones in this sample may be carry-over from other donors' samples. The CDR3 bases are TGTGCCAGCAGCTTGGAGCGGACTAGAAACAATGAGCAGTTCTTC. Its protein is CASSLERTRNNEQFF.